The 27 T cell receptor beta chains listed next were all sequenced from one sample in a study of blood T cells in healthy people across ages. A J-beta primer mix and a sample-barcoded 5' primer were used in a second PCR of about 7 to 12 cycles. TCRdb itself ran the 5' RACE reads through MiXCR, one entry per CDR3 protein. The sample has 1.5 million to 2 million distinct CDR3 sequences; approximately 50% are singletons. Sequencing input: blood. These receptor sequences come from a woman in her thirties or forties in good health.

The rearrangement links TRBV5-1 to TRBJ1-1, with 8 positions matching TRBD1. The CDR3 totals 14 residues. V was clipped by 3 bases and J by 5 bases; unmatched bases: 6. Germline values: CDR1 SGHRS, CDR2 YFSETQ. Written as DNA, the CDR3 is TGCGCCAGCAGCTCGTTGGACAGGGTGACTGAAGCTTTCTTT. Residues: CASSSLDRVTEAFF.

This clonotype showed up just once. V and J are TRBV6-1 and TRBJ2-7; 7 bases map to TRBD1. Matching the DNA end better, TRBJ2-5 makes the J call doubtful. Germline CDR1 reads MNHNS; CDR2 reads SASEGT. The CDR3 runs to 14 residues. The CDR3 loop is CASHVDRAWETQYF. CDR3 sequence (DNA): TGTGCCAGTCACGTCGACAGGGCTTGGGAGACCCAGTACTTC.

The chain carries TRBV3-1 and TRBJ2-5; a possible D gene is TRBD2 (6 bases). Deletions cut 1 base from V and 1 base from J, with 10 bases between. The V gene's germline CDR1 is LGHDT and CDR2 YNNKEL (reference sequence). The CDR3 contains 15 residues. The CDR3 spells CASSQGGKGQETQYF. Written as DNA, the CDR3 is TGTGCCAGCAGCCAAGGCGGGAAGGGCCAAGAGACCCAGTACTTC.

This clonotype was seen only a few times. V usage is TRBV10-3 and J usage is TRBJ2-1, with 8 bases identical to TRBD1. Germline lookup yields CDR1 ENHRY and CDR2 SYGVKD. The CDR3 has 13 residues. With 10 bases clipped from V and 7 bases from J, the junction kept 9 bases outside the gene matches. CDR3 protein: CATADREYNEQFF. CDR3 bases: TGTGCCACCGCGGACAGGGAGTATAATGAGCAGTTCTTC.

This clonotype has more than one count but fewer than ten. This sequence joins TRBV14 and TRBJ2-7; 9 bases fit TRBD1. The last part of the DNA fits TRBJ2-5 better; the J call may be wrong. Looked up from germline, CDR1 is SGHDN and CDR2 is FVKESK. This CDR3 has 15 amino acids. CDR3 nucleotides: TGTGCCAGCAGCCCCTGGACAGGGGATAAAGAGACCCAGTACTTC. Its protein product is CASSPWTGDKETQYF.

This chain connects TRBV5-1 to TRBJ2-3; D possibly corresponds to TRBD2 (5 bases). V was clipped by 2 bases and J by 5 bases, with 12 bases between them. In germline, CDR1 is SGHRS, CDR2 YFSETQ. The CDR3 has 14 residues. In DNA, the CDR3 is TGCGCCAGCAGCTTTGGAGGCCCCGGAGATACGCAGTATTTT. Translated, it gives CASSFGGPGDTQYF.

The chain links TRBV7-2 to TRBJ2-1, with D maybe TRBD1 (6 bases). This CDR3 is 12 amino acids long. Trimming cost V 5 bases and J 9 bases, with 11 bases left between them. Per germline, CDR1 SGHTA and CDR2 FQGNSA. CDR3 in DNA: TGTGCCAGCAGCCACAGGGTCACTGAGCAGTTCTTC. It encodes CASSHRVTEQFF. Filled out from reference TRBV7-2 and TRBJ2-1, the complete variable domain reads GAGVSQSPSNKVTEKGKDVELRCDPISGHTALYWYRQSLGQGLEFLIYFQGNSAPDKSGLPSDRFSAERTGGSVSTLTIQRTQQEDSAVYLCASSHRVTEQFFGPGTRLTVL.

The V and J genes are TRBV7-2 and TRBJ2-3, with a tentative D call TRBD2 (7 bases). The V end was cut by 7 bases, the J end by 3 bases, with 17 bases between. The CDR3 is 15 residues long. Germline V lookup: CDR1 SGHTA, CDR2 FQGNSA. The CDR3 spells CASTLWGGPTDTQYF. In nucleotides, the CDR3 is TGTGCCAGCACCCTATGGGGGGGGCCAACAGATACGCAGTATTTT.

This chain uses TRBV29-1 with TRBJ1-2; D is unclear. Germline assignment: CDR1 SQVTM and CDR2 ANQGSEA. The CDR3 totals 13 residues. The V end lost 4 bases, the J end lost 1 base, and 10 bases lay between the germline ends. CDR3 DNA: TGCAGCGTTGTCGCCGGTGATAACTATGGCTACACCTTC. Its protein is CSVVAGDNYGYTF. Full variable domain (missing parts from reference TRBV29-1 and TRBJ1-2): SAVISQKPSRDICQRGTSLTIQCQVDSQVTMMFWYRQQPGQSLTLIATANQGSEATYESGFVIDKFPISRPNLTFSTLTVSNMSPEDSSIYLCSVVAGDNYGYTFGSGTRLTVV.

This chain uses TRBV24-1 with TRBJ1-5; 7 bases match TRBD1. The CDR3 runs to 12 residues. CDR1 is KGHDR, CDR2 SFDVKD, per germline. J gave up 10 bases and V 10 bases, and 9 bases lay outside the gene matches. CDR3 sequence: CATTDRVRPQHF. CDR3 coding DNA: TGTGCCACGACAGACAGGGTGAGACCCCAGCATTTT.

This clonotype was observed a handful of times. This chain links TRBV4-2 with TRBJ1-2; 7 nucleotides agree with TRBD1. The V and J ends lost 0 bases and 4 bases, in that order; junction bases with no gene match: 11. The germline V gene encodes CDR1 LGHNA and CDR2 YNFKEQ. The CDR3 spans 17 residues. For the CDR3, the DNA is TGTGCCAGCAGCCAAGATAGAGGGGGCACCTCTTTCTATGGCTACACCTTC. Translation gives CASSQDRGGTSFYGYTF.

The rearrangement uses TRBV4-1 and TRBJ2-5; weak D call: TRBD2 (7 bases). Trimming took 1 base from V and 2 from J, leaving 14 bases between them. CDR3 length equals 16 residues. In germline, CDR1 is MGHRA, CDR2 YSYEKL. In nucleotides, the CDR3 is TGCGCCAGCAGCCAAGTAGGGGGGGGCGGGCAAGAGACCCAGTACTTC. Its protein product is CASSQVGGGGQETQYF.

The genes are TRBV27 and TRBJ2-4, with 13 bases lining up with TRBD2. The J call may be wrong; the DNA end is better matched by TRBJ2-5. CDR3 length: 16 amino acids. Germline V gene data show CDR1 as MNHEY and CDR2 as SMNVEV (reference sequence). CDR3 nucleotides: TGTGCCAGCAGTTCTCCGGGACTAGCGGGGTCGGAGACCCAGTACTTC. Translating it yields CASSSPGLAGSETQYF.

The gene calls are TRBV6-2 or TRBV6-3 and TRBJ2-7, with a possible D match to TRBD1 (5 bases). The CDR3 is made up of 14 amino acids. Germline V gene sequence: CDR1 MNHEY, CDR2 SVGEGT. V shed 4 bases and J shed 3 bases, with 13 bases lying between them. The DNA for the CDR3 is TGTGCCAGCAGTTGCCCGACAGCGAACTACGAGCAGTACTTC. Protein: CASSCPTANYEQYF.

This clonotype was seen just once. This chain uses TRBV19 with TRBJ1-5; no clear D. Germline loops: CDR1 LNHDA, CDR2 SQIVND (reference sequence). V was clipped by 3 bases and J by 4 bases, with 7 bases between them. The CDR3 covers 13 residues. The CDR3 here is CASSMYRNQPQHF. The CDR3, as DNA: TGTGCCAGTAGTATGTACAGAAATCAGCCCCAGCATTTT. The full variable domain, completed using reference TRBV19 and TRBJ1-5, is DGGITQSPKYLFRKEGQNVTLSCEQNLNHDAMYWYRQDPGQGLRLIYYSQIVNDFQKGDIAEGYSVSREKKESFPLTVTSAQKNPTAFYLCASSMYRNQPQHFGDGTRLSIL.

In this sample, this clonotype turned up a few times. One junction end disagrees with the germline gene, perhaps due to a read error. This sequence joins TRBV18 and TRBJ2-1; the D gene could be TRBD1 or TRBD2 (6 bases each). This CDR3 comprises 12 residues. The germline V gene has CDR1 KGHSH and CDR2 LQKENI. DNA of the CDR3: TGTGCCGGCTCACTCGGGGGCGATGAGCAGTTCTTC. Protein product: CAGSLGGDEQFF.

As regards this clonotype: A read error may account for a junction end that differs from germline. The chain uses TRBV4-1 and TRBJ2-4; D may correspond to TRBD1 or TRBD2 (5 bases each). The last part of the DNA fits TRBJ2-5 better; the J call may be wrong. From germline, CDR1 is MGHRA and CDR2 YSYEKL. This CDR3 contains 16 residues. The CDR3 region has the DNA TGCGCCGGCAGCCAACTCCCCGGGACGGTGGCAGAGACCCAGTACTTC. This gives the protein CAGSQLPGTVAETQYF.

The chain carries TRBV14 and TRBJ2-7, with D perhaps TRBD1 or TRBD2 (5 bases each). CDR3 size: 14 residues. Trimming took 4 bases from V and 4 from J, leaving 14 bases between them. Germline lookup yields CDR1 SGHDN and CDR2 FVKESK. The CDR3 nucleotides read TGTGCCAGCAGCCTTATGGGCAGGGAGTACGAGCAGTACTTC. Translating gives CASSLMGREYEQYF. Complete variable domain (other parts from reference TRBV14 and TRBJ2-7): EAGVTQFPSHSVIEKGQTVTLRCDPISGHDNLYWYRRVMGKEIKFLLHFVKESKQDESGMPNNRFLAERTGGTYSTLKVQPAELEDSGVYFCASSLMGREYEQYFGPGTRLTVT.

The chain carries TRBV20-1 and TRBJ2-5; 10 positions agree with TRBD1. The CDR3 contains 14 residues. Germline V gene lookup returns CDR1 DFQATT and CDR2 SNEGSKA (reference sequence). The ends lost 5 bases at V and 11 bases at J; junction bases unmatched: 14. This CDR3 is CSASRQGAVSEQYF. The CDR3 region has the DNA TGCAGTGCTTCGAGACAGGGGGCCGTTAGTGAGCAGTACTTC.

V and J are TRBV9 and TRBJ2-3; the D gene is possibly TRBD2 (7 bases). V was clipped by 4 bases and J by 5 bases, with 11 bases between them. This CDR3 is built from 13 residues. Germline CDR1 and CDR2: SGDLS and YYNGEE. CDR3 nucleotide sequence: TGTGCCAGCAGCACCGGGGGGCAAGATACGCAGTATTTT. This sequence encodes CASSTGGQDTQYF. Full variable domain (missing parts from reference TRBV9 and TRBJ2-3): DSGVTQTPKHLITATGQRVTLRCSPRSGDLSVYWYQQSLDQGLQFLIQYYNGEERAKGNILERFSAQQFPDLHSELNLSSLELGDSALYFCASSTGGQDTQYFGPGTRLTVL.

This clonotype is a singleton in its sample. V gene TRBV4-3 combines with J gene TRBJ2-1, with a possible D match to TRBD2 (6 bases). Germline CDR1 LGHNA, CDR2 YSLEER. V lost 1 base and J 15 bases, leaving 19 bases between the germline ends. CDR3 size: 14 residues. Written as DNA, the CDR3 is TGCGCCAGCAGCCAAGGGGTGGGGGAGGTCTCCCTGTTCTTC. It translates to CASSQGVGEVSLFF.

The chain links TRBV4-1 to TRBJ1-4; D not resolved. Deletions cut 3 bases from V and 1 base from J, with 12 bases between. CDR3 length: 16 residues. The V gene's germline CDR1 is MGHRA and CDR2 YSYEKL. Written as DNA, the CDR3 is TGCGCCAGCAGCCATCGTCCCACGGAAACTAATGAAAAACTGTTTTTT. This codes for CASSHRPTETNEKLFF.

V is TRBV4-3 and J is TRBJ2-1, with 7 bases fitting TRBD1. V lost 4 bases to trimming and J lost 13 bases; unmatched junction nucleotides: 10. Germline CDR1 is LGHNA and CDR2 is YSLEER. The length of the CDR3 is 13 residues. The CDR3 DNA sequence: TGCGCCAGCAGCCGGTCAAACAGGGGTGACCAGTTCTTC. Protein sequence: CASSRSNRGDQFF.

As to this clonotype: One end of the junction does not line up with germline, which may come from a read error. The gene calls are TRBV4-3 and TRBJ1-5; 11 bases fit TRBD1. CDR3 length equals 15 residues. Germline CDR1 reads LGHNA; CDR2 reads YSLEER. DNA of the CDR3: TGCACCAGCAGCCAGGACAGGGGGCGCAATCAGCCCCAGCATTTT. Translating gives CTSSQDRGRNQPQHF.

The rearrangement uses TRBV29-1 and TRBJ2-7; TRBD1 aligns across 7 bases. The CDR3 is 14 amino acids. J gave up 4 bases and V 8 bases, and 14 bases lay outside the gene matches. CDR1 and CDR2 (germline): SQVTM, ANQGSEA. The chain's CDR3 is CSFLTGHPRYEQYF. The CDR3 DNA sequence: TGCAGCTTCCTGACAGGGCACCCCCGGTACGAGCAGTACTTC.

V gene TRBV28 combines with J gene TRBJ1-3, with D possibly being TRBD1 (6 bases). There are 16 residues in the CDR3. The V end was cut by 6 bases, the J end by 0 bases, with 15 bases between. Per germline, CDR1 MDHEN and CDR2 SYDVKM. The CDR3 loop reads CASRAQGSSSGNTIYF. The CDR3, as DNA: TGTGCCAGCAGGGCACAGGGCTCCAGCTCTGGAAACACCATATATTTT.

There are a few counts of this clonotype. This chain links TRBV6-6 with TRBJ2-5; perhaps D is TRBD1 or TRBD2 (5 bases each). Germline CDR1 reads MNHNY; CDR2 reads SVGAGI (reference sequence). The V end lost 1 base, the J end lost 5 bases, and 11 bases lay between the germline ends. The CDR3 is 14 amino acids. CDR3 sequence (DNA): TGTGCCAGCAGTTACTTGGGGGTCTTTGAGACCCAGTACTTC. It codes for CASSYLGVFETQYF.